The 22 T cell receptor beta chains in this list originate from one sample, sequenced in a study of cytomegalovirus exposure and HLA in healthy donors. Researchers ran the PCR with 60 Vbeta and 13 Jbeta primers. Sequenced by immunoSEQ multiplex PCR; TCRdb stores in-frame clones only, minus some. Here the sample spans 50,000 to 70,000 clones, 65% to 80% being singletons. Sequenced material: PBMCs. The receptor set was obtained from a man younger than 40 in good health and CMV-seropositive.

This clone occurred a few times. The V and J genes are TRBV7-9 and TRBJ1-5; D perhaps matches TRBD1 (5 bases). V was shortened by 2 bases and J by 10 bases, with 15 bases between the two germline ends. The CDR3 extends over 14 amino acids. Per germline, CDR1 SEHNR and CDR2 FQNEAQ (reference sequence). This chain's CDR3 is CASSLRGSESPQHF. For the CDR3, the DNA is TGTGCCAGCAGCTTAAGGGGTTCGGAATCACCCCAGCATTTT.

This chain uses TRBV29-1 with TRBJ1-1; no definite D call. Germline CDR1 SQVTM, CDR2 ANQGSEA. The V end was cut by 5 bases, the J end by 2 bases, with 6 bases between. The CDR3 is 11 amino acids. Here the CDR3 reads CSVLSNTEAFF. CDR3 DNA sequence: TGCAGCGTTCTATCAAACACTGAAGCTTTCTTT.

The chain joins TRBV7-2 to TRBJ1-4; 7 bases line up with TRBD1. CDR3 length: 16 residues. The V gene's germline CDR1 is SGHTA and CDR2 FQGNSA. The trim removed 5 bases at V and 6 bases at J, leaving 12 bases unmatched. CDR3 DNA sequence: TGTGCCAGCAGCATATACAGGGGATCCAGTCATGAAAAACTGTTTTTT. Translated: CASSIYRGSSHEKLFF.

CDR3 residues: CAWLRREVASRAFF. The CDR3 bases are TGTGCCTGGCTCCGGAGGGAGGTAGCTAGTAGAGCTTTCTTT. The V and J genes are TRBV30 and TRBJ1-1, with no clear D. Trimming removed 5 bases from V and 10 bases from J, with 23 bases in between. The CDR3 is 14 residues long. Germline CDR1 is GTSNPN and CDR2 is SVGIG (reference sequence).

This chain joins TRBV10-3 and TRBJ2-7; 8 nucleotides match TRBD1. The CDR3 consists of 15 residues. In germline, CDR1 is ENHRY, CDR2 SYGVKD. V was clipped by 4 bases and J by 5 bases; unmatched bases: 10. The CDR3 sequence: CAISVRGQVIHEQYF. The CDR3, as DNA: TGTGCCATCAGTGTTCGGGGACAGGTTATCCACGAGCAGTACTTC.

This chain connects TRBV28 to TRBJ2-1; 10 bases map to TRBD1. V trimming: 5 bases; J trimming: 10 bases; junction bases outside the gene matches: 11. The CDR3 has 15 residues. Per germline, CDR1 MDHEN and CDR2 SYDVKM. The CDR3 nucleotides are TGTGCCAGCAGTAACCGGGACAGGGGCCCTGGGGAGCAGTTCTTC. Its translation: CASSNRDRGPGEQFF.

The gene calls are TRBV6-1 and TRBJ1-5; perhaps TRBD1 as D (5 bases). Germline V gene data show CDR1 as MNHNS and CDR2 as SASEGT. CDR3 length: 14 amino acids. V dropped 4 bases and J dropped 4 bases, with 11 bases sitting between them. CDR3 DNA sequence: TGTGCCAGCAGTGGGGGACTGAATAATCAGCCCCAGCATTTT. This codes for CASSGGLNNQPQHF.

In its sample, this clone was seen many times. This sequence joins TRBV27 and TRBJ2-7, with D possibly being TRBD1 (5 bases). The length of the CDR3 is 17 residues. The germline V gene encodes CDR1 MNHEY and CDR2 SMNVEV (reference sequence). Trimming shortened V by 5 bases and J by 0 bases, and 20 bases separated the two germline ends. Written as DNA, the CDR3 is TGTGCCAGCAGTAATAAGGGGCTACAATCTAGCTCCTACGAGCAGTACTTC. Its protein is CASSNKGLQSSSYEQYF.

By share, this clone counts as medium-sized. V and J are TRBV4-2 and TRBJ1-4; D is perhaps TRBD1 (5 bases). Trimming shortened V by 0 bases and J by 3 bases, and 17 bases separated the two germline ends. CDR3 length: 18 residues. Germline V gives CDR1 LGHNA, CDR2 YNFKEQ. The CDR3 protein is CASSQDLSGGKSNEKLFF. DNA of the CDR3: TGTGCCAGCAGCCAAGATTTGAGCGGGGGAAAATCTAATGAAAAACTGTTTTTT.

This chain links TRBV4-1 with TRBJ2-3, with 10 bases identical to TRBD1. Germline CDR1 MGHRA, CDR2 YSYEKL. J gave up 3 bases and V 1 base, and 4 bases lay outside the gene matches. This CDR3 comprises 16 residues. The CDR3 loop is CASSQGQGARTDTQYF. The CDR3 region has the DNA TGCGCCAGCAGCCAAGGACAGGGGGCTAGGACAGATACGCAGTATTTT.

J is TRBJ2-7 and V is TRBV7-8, with a weak D call TRBD1 (5 bases). The CDR3 spans 15 residues. Trimming pared 2 bases from V and 3 bases from J, leaving 14 bases between. The germline gives CDR1 SGHVS, CDR2 FQNEAQ. CDR3 sequence: CASSLRAQGNYEQYF. DNA of the CDR3: TGTGCCAGCAGCTTAAGGGCCCAGGGAAACTACGAGCAGTACTTC.

The chain joins TRBV11-2 to TRBJ1-2; D unresolved. V lost 5 bases, J lost 6 bases, and 13 bases lay in between. Germline values: CDR1 SGHAT, CDR2 FQNNGV. CDR3 length: 13 residues. The CDR3 DNA sequence: TGTGCCAGCAGCCTCCCAGATCTTCATGGCTACACCTTC. Encoded protein: CASSLPDLHGYTF. Drawing the rest from reference TRBV11-2 and TRBJ1-2, the complete variable domain is EAGVAQSPRYKIIEKRQSVAFWCNPISGHATLYWYQQILGQGPKLLIQFQNNGVVDDSQLPKDRFSAERLKGVDSTLKIQPAKLEDSAVYLCASSLPDLHGYTFGSGTRLTVV.

This sequence joins TRBV4-2 and TRBJ1-2; D is undetermined. Germline V gene data show CDR1 as LGHNA and CDR2 as YNFKEQ. The CDR3 has 13 amino acids. V dropped 0 bases and J dropped 4 bases, with 6 bases sitting between them. The CDR3 bases are TGTGCCAGCAGCCAAGACGAGGGCTATGGCTACACCTTC. Its translation: CASSQDEGYGYTF.

CDR3 sequence (DNA): TGTGCCAGCAGCTTAAACAGGAACACTGAAGCTTTCTTT. It is translated as CASSLNRNTEAFF. The V gene is TRBV7-9, the J gene TRBJ1-1; D unclear. Germline assignment: CDR1 SEHNR and CDR2 FQNEAQ (reference sequence). Trimming removed 2 bases from V and 1 base from J, with 5 bases in between. The CDR3 runs 13 residues. Filled out from reference TRBV7-9 and TRBJ1-1, the complete variable domain reads DTGVSQNPRHKITKRGQNVTFRCDPISEHNRLYWYRQTLGQGPEFLTYFQNEAQLEKSRLLSDRFSAERPKGSFSTLEIQRTEQGDSAMYLCASSLNRNTEAFFGQGTRLTVV.

The rearrangement joins TRBV7-9 to TRBJ2-2, with TRBD1 matching 7 bases. Germline V gene lookup returns CDR1 SEHNR and CDR2 FQNEAQ (reference sequence). CDR3 size: 15 residues. The trim removed 3 bases at V and 5 bases at J, leaving 6 bases unmatched. In nucleotides, the CDR3 is TGTGCCAGCAGCTTGGGGCCAGGGGGTACCGGGGAGCTGTTTTTT. This gives the protein CASSLGPGGTGELFF.

V is TRBV5-1 and J is TRBJ2-7; 9 positions agree with TRBD1. CDR3 length: 16 amino acids. Germline V gives CDR1 SGHRS, CDR2 YFSETQ. V lost 0 bases to trimming and J lost 0 bases; unmatched junction nucleotides: 4. Here the CDR3 DNA reads TGCGCCAGCAGCTTGGGGAGGGACAGGGACTCCTACGAGCAGTACTTC. Its translation is CASSLGRDRDSYEQYF. Full variable domain (missing parts from reference TRBV5-1 and TRBJ2-7): KAGVTQTPRYLIKTRGQQVTLSCSPISGHRSVSWYQQTPGQGLQFLFEYFSETQRNKGNFPGRFSGRQFSNSRSEMNVSTLELGDSALYLCASSLGRDRDSYEQYFGPGTRLTVT.

This clone has a handful of counts. This chain links TRBV28 with TRBJ1-2; D is perhaps TRBD1 (6 bases). In germline, CDR1 is MDHEN, CDR2 SYDVKM. With 2 bases removed from V and 7 bases from J, the gap between germline ends came to 14 bases. This CDR3 contains 14 residues. CDR3 sequence: CASSLAASRGGYTF. The CDR3 DNA sequence: TGTGCCAGCAGTTTAGCAGCGTCCAGGGGTGGCTACACCTTC.

The sample holds one count of this clone. The chain uses TRBV7-3 and TRBJ2-7, with TRBD1 identical over 9 bases. V dropped 4 bases and J dropped 0; count of bases not matched to a gene: 1. From germline, CDR1 is SGHTA and CDR2 FQGTGA. The CDR3 spans 14 residues. As DNA, the CDR3 is TGTGCCAGCAGCTCGGGACAGGGCTCCTACGAGCAGTACTTC. Residues: CASSSGQGSYEQYF. Drawing the rest from reference TRBV7-3 and TRBJ2-7, the complete variable domain is GAGVSQTPSNKVTEKGKYVELRCDPISGHTALYWYRQSLGQGPEFLIYFQGTGAADDSGLPNDRFFAVRPEGSVSTLKIQRTERGDSAVYLCASSSGQGSYEQYFGPGTRLTVT.

CDR3 DNA sequence: TGTGCCAGCAGCGGAGGGTCGGGAAATCAGCCCCAGCATTTT. It is translated as CASSGGSGNQPQHF. The V and J genes are TRBV7-6 and TRBJ1-5; D remains ambiguous. V was cut by 5 bases and J by 4 bases, with 12 bases left in between. Germline CDR1 reads SGHVS; CDR2 reads FNYEAQ. The CDR3 spans 14 residues.

This clone was seen more than once but under ten times. The chain couples TRBV10-3 to TRBJ1-1; a weak D match, TRBD1 (5 bases). Trimming removed 6 bases from V and 6 bases from J, with 11 bases in between. CDR1 and CDR2 (germline): ENHRY, SYGVKD. The CDR3 runs to 12 residues. CDR3 bases: TGTGCCATCAGCGACAGTTTCGCTGAAGCTTTCTTT. It is translated as CAISDSFAEAFF.

The chain recombines TRBV2 with TRBJ2-7; 8 nucleotides line up with TRBD1. The CDR3 has 11 amino acids. Germline V gene data show CDR1 as SNHLY and CDR2 as FYNNEI. V lost 10 bases to trimming and J lost 11 bases; unmatched junction nucleotides: 10. The CDR3 region is CATETGGYKYF. The CDR3 bases are TGTGCCACCGAAACAGGGGGTTATAAGTACTTC.

V usage is TRBV19 and J usage is TRBJ2-5; 7 bases agree with TRBD1. After removal of 8 bases from V and 5 bases from J, the junction contained 11 bases not matched to a gene. This CDR3 contains 14 residues. Per germline, CDR1 LNHDA and CDR2 SQIVND (reference sequence). The CDR3 is CASQDRPGYETQYF. The CDR3 DNA is TGTGCCAGTCAGGACAGGCCTGGGTATGAGACCCAGTACTTC.